Shown below are 19 T cell receptor beta chains from a single sample sequenced in a study of cytomegalovirus exposure and HLA in healthy donors. Clones were read by immunoSEQ multiplex PCR, and TCRdb kept only the in-frame ones, dropping some. Among 150,000 to 200,000 clones listed, about 80% were seen once. Sequenced: PBMCs. Every receptor here comes from a young man in good health and CMV-seropositive.

The V call is TRBV28, the J call TRBJ1-2; 8 bases fit TRBD1. This CDR3 has 15 residues. V gave up 2 bases and J gave up 3 bases; unmatched junction bases: 5. Germline loops: CDR1 MDHEN, CDR2 SYDVKM. The CDR3 nucleotides are TGTGCCAGCAGTTTACCGGCAGGGGGCCACTATGGCTACACCTTC. As protein: CASSLPAGGHYGYTF.

The chain combines TRBV7-2 with TRBJ2-2, with 12 bases aligning to TRBD1. V lost 5 bases and J lost 6; bases outside the gene matches: 10. Germline V gene lookup returns CDR1 SGHTA and CDR2 FQGNSA. This CDR3 is built from 17 residues. CDR3 loop: CASSPEGQGARAGELFF. The CDR3 DNA follows: TGTGCCAGCAGCCCTGAGGGACAGGGGGCTAGAGCCGGGGAGCTGTTTTTT.

The chain uses TRBV5-4 and TRBJ2-5; a possible D gene is TRBD2 (6 bases). Trimming took off 4 bases at V and 5 bases at J, with 12 bases between the two ends. Germline V CDR1 and CDR2: SGHNT, YYREEE (reference sequence). The CDR3 loop spans 13 amino acids. The CDR3 loop is CASSPVGGETQYF. The CDR3 coding sequence is TGTGCCAGCAGCCCGGTTGGGGGGGAGACCCAGTACTTC.

V usage is TRBV5-1 and J usage is TRBJ1-1; D is undetermined. This CDR3 contains 13 residues. The germline V gene has CDR1 SGHRS and CDR2 YFSETQ. V dropped 2 bases and J dropped 8 bases, with 13 bases sitting between them. CDR3: CASSLPSNVEAFF. In nucleotides, the CDR3 is TGCGCCAGCAGCTTACCCAGTAACGTCGAAGCTTTCTTT.

The CDR3: CATQLDEQFF. The CDR3, as DNA: TGTGCCACCCAGTTGGATGAGCAGTTCTTC. This rearrangement joins TRBV19 to TRBJ2-1; D remains unclear. Germline V gives CDR1 LNHDA, CDR2 SQIVND (reference sequence). CDR3 size: 10 residues. Trimming cost V 10 bases and J 8 bases, with 9 bases left between them.

Notes on this clone: At the DNA level, this CDR3 is encoded by other sequences in the same sample as well. The CDR3 reads CASSLTGGTEAFF. CDR3 in DNA: TGTGCCAGCAGCTTGACAGGGGGCACTGAAGCTTTCTTT. J is TRBJ1-1 and V is TRBV5-4, with 8 bases that match TRBD1. The CDR3 totals 13 residues. V shed 1 base and J 4 bases; nucleotides not matched to a gene: 0. Per germline, CDR1 SGHNT and CDR2 YYREEE (reference sequence).

V usage is TRBV4-1 and J usage is TRBJ2-4, with 7 bases identical to TRBD2. Per the germline V gene, CDR1 is MGHRA and CDR2 is YSYEKL. With 0 bases clipped from V and 13 bases from J, the junction kept 3 bases outside the gene matches. The CDR3 covers 12 residues. As DNA, the CDR3 is TGCGCCAGCAGCCAAGACGGGGGGAAGCAGTACTTC. It encodes CASSQDGGKQYF.

A note on this clone: At the DNA level, this CDR3 is encoded by other sequences in the same sample as well. This rearrangement joins TRBV6-5 to TRBJ2-7; 10 nucleotides line up with TRBD1. V was clipped by 5 bases and J by 2 bases; unmatched bases: 3. The CDR3 totals 14 residues. Germline CDR1 reads MNHEY; CDR2 reads SVGAGI. The CDR3 here is CASSRGTGAYEQYF. In nucleotides, the CDR3 is TGTGCCAGCAGTCGGGGGACAGGGGCCTACGAGCAGTACTTC.

This rearrangement joins TRBV5-1 to TRBJ1-2, with 9 bases lining up with TRBD1. Looked up from germline, CDR1 is SGHRS and CDR2 is YFSETQ. With 3 bases clipped from V and 3 bases from J, the junction kept 6 bases outside the gene matches. This CDR3 spans 15 amino acids. CDR3 DNA: TGCGCCAGCAGCTCTACAGGGGGCGCAGACTATGGCTACACCTTC. It yields the protein CASSSTGGADYGYTF.

This chain joins TRBV7-2 and TRBJ2-7, with 9 bases identical to TRBD2. With 5 bases clipped from V and 2 bases from J, the junction kept 4 bases outside the gene matches. Germline V lookup: CDR1 SGHTA, CDR2 FQGNSA. The CDR3 spans 14 residues. CDR3 nucleotide sequence: TGTGCCAGCAGCGTGACTAGCGGCCCCTACGAGCAGTACTTC. Translated: CASSVTSGPYEQYF.

The chain couples TRBV30 to TRBJ2-4; 7 nucleotides match TRBD2. The CDR3 totals 14 residues. V lost 0 bases to trimming and J lost 7 bases; unmatched junction nucleotides: 6. The germline gives CDR1 GTSNPN, CDR2 SVGIG (reference sequence). This CDR3 is CAWSVAGRGNIQYF. In DNA, the CDR3 is TGTGCCTGGAGTGTAGCGGGAAGAGGGAACATTCAGTACTTC.

This chain links TRBV29-1 with TRBJ1-5, with D tentatively TRBD1 (5 bases). CDR1 SQVTM and CDR2 ANQGSEA come from the germline V gene. V was pared by 6 bases and J by 7 bases, with 16 bases between. The CDR3 spans 13 residues. Written as DNA, the CDR3 is TGCAGCGTCATTTCCACCCAGGGACAGCCCCAGCATTTT. It translates to CSVISTQGQPQHF.

In this sample, this clone turned up a few times. The chain has TRBV7-2 and TRBJ2-1; 11 positions agree with TRBD1. The CDR3 covers 16 residues. The germline gives CDR1 SGHTA, CDR2 FQGNSA. The trim removed 6 bases at V and 7 bases at J, leaving 11 bases unmatched. As DNA, the CDR3 is TGTGCCAGCAGTCCGGGTGGGACAGGGGGTCATAATGAGCAGTTCTTC. Residues: CASSPGGTGGHNEQFF.

The chain couples TRBV5-1 to TRBJ2-2; 7 bases fit TRBD2. The junction had 3 bases not matched to a gene; V was cut back by 7 bases and J by 6 bases. Germline V gene sequence: CDR1 SGHRS, CDR2 YFSETQ. This CDR3 is built from 12 residues. The CDR3 is CASFRGAGELFF. CDR3 nucleotide sequence: TGCGCCAGCTTCCGGGGGGCCGGGGAGCTGTTTTTT.

The V and J genes are TRBV4-3 and TRBJ1-4; 9 nucleotides agree with TRBD1. CDR3 length: 16 amino acids. Looked up from germline, CDR1 is LGHNA and CDR2 is YSLEER. With 4 bases clipped from V and 7 bases from J, the junction kept 10 bases outside the gene matches. In DNA form, the CDR3 reads TGCGCCAGCAGCCCAGGGGACAGGGCCGTCGGTGAAAAACTGTTTTTT. Translated: CASSPGDRAVGEKLFF.

The chain combines TRBV29-1 with TRBJ2-3, with 12 bases matching TRBD2. The V gene's germline CDR1 is SQVTM and CDR2 ANQGSEA. This CDR3 comprises 16 residues. V gave up 4 bases and J gave up 2 bases; unmatched junction bases: 7. CDR3 bases: TGCAGCGTTGTCCCGCTAGCGGGAGGGTTCACAGATACGCAGTATTTT. It translates to CSVVPLAGGFTDTQYF.

The chain couples TRBV4-3 to TRBJ1-5, with D tentatively TRBD1 (5 bases). The CDR3 extends over 14 amino acids. V dropped 1 base and J dropped 4 bases, with 8 bases sitting between them. Germline CDR1 is LGHNA and CDR2 is YSLEER. In DNA, the CDR3 is TGCGCCAGCAGCCAAGGACACAGGAATCAGCCCCAGCATTTT. Amino acids: CASSQGHRNQPQHF.

V gene TRBV15 combines with J gene TRBJ1-1; D might be TRBD1 (5 bases). The CDR3 is made up of 14 amino acids. Trimming stripped 5 bases from V and 1 base from J, with 11 bases between. CDR1 and CDR2 from the germline V gene are LNHNV and YYDKDF (reference sequence). CDR3: CATSGGGTNTEAFF. The CDR3 DNA reads as TGTGCCACCAGCGGTGGAGGGACGAACACTGAAGCTTTCTTT. The full variable domain, rest sourced from reference TRBV15 and TRBJ1-1, is DAMVIQNPRYQVTQFGKPVTLSCSQTLNHNVMYWYQQKSSQAPKLLFHYYDKDFNNEADTPDNFQSRRPNTSFCFLDIRSPGLGDTAMYLCATSGGGTNTEAFFGQGTRLTVV.

The CDR3 coding sequence is TGTGCCAGCGGACAGGGGGCCTACGAGCAGTACTTC. It codes for CASGQGAYEQYF. This chain links TRBV28 with TRBJ2-7, with TRBD1 identical over 10 bases. The CDR3 length is 12 residues. The germline CDR1 and CDR2 sequences are MDHEN and SYDVKM. V was pared by 8 bases and J by 2 bases, with 0 bases of the junction left unmatched. The full variable domain, completed using reference TRBV28 and TRBJ2-7, is DVKVTQSSRYLVKRTGEKVFLECVQDMDHENMFWYRQDPGLGLRLIYFSYDVKMKEKGDIPEGYSVSREKKERFSLILESASTNQTSMYLCASGQGAYEQYFGPGTRLTVT.